The clone carrying this T cell receptor (beta chain) appeared many times. Antigen unknown. These data belong to a study of molecular identifiers for immune sequencing clone quantification. Study findings and constraints: More than 97% of effector molecules, versus under 1% of naive-cell molecules, belonged to clones above 20 RNA copies.

TCRdb used MiXCR to reprocess the PCR reads, holding one entry per CDR3 protein. The sample includes a few hundred thousand distinct CDR3 sequences, roughly 24% seen only once; the top ten take roughly 0.7%. The sample consisted of naive CD8+ T cells from blood, with Jurkat cell RNA spiked in. The subset denotes: FACS-sorted CD8+CD4-CCR7+CD45RA+ naive T cells. The clonotype was recovered from a human donor in good health. Some libraries in this study had Jurkat cell RNA spiked in.

This CDR3 is CASSEAGTRLETQYF. The CDR3 DNA sequence: TGTGCCAGCAGCGAGGCCGGGACTAGATTAGAGACCCAGTACTTC. V usage is TRBV7-6 and J usage is TRBJ2-5; 8 nucleotides line up with TRBD2. V dropped 5 bases and J dropped 4; count of bases not matched to a gene: 9. The CDR3 covers 15 residues. The germline V gene encodes CDR1 SGHVS and CDR2 FNYEAQ.